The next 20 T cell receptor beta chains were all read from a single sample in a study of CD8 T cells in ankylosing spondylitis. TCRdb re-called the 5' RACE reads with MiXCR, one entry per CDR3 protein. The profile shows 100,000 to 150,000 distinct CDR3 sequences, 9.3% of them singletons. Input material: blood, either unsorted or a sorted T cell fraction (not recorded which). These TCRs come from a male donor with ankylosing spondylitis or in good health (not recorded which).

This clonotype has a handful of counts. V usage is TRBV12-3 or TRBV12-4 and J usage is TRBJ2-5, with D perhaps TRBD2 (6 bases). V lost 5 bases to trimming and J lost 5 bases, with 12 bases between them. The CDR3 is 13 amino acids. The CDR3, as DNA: TGTGCCAGCAGTCCAGGGACTTTGGAGACCCAGTACTTC. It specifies CASSPGTLETQYF.

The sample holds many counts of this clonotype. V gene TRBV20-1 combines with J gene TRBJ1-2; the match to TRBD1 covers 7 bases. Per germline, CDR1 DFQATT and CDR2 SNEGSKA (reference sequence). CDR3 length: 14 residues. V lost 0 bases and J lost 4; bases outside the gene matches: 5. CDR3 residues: CSARDRQGGYGYTF. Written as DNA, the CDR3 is TGCAGTGCTAGAGATCGGCAGGGGGGCTATGGCTACACCTTC.

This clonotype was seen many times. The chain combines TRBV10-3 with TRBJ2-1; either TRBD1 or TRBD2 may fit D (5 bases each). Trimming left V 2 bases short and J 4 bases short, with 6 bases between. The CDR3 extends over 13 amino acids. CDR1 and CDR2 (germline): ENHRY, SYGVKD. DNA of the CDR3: TGTGCCATCAGTGAGGGGGGATACAATGAGCAGTTCTTC. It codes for CAISEGGYNEQFF.

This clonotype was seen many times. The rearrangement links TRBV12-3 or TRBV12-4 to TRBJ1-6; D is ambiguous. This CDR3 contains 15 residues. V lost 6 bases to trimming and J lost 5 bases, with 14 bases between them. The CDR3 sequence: CASSIRRVHNSPLHF. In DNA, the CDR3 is TGTGCCAGCAGCATTCGAAGGGTGCATAATTCACCCCTCCACTTT.

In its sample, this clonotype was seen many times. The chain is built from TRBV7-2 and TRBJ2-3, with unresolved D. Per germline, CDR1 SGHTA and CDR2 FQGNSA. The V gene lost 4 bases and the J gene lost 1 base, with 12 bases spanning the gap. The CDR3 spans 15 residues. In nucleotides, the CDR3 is TGTGCCAGCAGCTCCGCTGTTGGAGGCACAGATACGCAGTATTTT. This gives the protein CASSSAVGGTDTQYF.

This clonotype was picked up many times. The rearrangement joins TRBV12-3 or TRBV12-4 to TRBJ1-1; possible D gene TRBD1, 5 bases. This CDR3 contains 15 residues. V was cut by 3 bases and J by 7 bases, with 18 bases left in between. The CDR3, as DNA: TGTGCCAGCAGTTTGCCCCATTCCCGACAGTTTGAAGCTTTCTTT. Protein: CASSLPHSRQFEAFF.

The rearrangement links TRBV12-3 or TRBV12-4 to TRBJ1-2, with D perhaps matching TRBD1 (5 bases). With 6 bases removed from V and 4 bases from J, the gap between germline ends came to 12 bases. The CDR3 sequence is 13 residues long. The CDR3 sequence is CASRPDSSYGYTF. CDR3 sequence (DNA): TGTGCCAGCAGACCAGACAGTTCCTATGGCTACACCTTC.

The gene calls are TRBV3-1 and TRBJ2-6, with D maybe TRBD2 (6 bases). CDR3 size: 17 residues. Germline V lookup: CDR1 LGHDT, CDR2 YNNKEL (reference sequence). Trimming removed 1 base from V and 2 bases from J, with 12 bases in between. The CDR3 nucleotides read TGTGCCAGCAGCCAAGTGCGGGGTTGGGCTGGGGCCAACGTCCTGACTTTC. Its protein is CASSQVRGWAGANVLTF.

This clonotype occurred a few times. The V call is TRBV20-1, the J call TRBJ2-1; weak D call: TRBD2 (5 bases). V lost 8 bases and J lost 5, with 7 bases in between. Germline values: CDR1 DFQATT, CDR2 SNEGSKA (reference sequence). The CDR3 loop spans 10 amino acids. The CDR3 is CSTLDNEQFF. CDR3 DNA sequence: TGCAGTACACTAGACAATGAGCAGTTCTTC.

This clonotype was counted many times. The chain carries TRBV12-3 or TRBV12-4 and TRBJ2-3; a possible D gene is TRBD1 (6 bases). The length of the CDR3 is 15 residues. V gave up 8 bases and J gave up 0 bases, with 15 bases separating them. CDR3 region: CASGTGSPSTDTQYF. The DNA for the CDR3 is TGTGCCAGCGGAACAGGGTCCCCTAGCACAGATACGCAGTATTTT.

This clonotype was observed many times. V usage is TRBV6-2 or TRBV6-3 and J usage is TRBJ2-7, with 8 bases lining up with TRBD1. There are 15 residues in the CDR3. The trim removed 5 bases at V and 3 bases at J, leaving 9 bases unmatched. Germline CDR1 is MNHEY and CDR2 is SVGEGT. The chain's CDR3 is CASSITGTGRYEQYF. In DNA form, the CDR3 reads TGTGCCAGCAGTATAACCGGGACAGGCCGCTACGAGCAGTACTTC.

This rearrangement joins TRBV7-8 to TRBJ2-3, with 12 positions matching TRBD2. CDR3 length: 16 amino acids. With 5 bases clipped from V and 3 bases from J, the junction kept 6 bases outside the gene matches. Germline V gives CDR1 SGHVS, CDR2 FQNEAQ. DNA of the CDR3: TGTGCCAGCAGCATAAGACTAGCGGGAGTTACAGATACGCAGTATTTT. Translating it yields CASSIRLAGVTDTQYF.

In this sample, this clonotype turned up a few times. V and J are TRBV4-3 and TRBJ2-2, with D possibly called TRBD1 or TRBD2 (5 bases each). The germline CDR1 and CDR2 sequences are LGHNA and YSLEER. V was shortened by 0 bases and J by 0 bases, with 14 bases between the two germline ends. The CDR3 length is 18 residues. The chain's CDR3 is CASSQDFYRDANTGELFF. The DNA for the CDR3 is TGCGCCAGCAGCCAAGACTTTTATCGGGACGCGAACACCGGGGAGCTGTTTTTT.

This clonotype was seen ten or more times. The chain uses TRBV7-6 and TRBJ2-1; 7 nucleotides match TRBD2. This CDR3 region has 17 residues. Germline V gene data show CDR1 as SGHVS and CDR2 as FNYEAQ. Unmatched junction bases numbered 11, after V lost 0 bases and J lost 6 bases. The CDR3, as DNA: TGTGCCAGCAGCTTAGCGCCGGGGGGAGCGGGAATCAATGAGCAGTTCTTC. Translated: CASSLAPGGAGINEQFF.

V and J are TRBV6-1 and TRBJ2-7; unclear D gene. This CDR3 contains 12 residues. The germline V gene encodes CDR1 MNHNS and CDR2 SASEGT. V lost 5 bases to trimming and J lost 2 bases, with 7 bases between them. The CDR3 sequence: CASSNGPYEQYF. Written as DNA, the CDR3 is TGTGCCAGCAGTAACGGGCCCTACGAGCAGTACTTC.

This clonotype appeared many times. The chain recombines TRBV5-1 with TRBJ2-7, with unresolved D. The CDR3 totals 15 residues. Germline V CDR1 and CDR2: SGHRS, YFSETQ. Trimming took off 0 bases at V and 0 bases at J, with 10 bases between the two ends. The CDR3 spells CASSLGDISSYEQYF. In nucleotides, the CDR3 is TGCGCCAGCAGCTTGGGGGATATAAGCTCCTACGAGCAGTACTTC.

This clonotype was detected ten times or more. Here the CDR3 reads CASSLPPSAPGETQYF. As DNA, the CDR3 is TGTGCCAGCAGCTTGCCCCCTAGCGCTCCTGGAGAGACCCAGTACTTC. The chain employs TRBV7-2 and TRBJ2-5, with D perhaps TRBD2 (6 bases). There are 16 residues in the CDR3. Germline V gene lookup returns CDR1 SGHTA and CDR2 FQGNSA. The germline V and J ends were trimmed by 3 bases and 4 bases, with 18 bases remaining between them.

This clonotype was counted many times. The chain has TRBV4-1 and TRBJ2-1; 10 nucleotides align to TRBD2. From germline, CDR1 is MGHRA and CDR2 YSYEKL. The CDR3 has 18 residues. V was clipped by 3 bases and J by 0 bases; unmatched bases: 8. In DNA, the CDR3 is TGCGCCAGCAGCCACCGCCCGGGACTAGCGAACTCCTACAATGAGCAGTTCTTC. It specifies CASSHRPGLANSYNEQFF.

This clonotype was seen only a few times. The CDR3 spells CASSDRGFGEETQYF. CDR3 nucleotides: TGTGCCAGCAGTGACAGGGGGTTCGGAGAAGAGACCCAGTACTTC. The chain combines TRBV2 with TRBJ2-5, with TRBD1 identical over 7 bases. J lost 3 bases, V lost 3 bases, and 7 bases had no gene match. The CDR3 runs to 15 residues. Germline CDR1 is SNHLY and CDR2 is FYNNEI.

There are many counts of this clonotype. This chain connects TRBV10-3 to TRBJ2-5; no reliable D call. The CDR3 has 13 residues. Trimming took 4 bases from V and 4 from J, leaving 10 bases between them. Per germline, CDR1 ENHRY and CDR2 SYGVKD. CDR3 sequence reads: CAISGVERETQYF. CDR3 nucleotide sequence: TGTGCCATCAGTGGGGTGGAACGAGAGACCCAGTACTTC.